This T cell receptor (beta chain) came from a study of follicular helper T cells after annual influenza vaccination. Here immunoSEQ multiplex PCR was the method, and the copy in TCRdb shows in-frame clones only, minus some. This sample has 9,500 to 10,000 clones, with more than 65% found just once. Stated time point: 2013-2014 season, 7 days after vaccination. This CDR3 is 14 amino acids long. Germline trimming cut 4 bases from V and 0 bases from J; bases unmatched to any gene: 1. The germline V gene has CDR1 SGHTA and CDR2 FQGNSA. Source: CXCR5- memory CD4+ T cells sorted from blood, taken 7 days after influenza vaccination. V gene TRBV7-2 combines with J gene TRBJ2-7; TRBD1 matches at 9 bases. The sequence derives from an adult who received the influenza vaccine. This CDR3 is CASSSDRGSYEQYF. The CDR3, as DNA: TGTGCCAGCAGCTCGGACAGGGGCTCCTACGAGCAGTACTTC.